Following are 5 T cell receptor beta chains from one sample sequenced in a study of follicular helper T cells after annual influenza vaccination. As to time point: 2014-2015 season, 7 days after vaccination. Using immunoSEQ multiplex PCR, the repertoire was profiled, and TCRdb retains in-frame clones only, with some absent. The sample has 9,500 to 10,000 clones, 80% to 90% seen once; the top ten hold roughly 0.35%. The sample consisted of CXCR5- memory CD4+ T cells sorted from blood, taken 7 days after influenza vaccination. These TCRs come from an adult who received the influenza vaccine.

V and J are TRBV7-2 and TRBJ2-7, with 11 bases that match TRBD1. In germline, CDR1 is SGHTA, CDR2 FQGNSA. Germline trimming cut 5 bases from V and 6 bases from J; bases unmatched to any gene: 6. The CDR3 runs 14 residues. CDR3 region: CASSNGQGAGEQYF. The CDR3 nucleotides read TGTGCCAGCAGCAACGGACAGGGGGCGGGCGAGCAGTACTTC. Based on the CDR3 plus reference TRBV7-2 and TRBJ2-7, the full variable domain is GAGVSQSPSNKVTEKGKDVELRCDPISGHTALYWYRQSLGQGLEFLIYFQGNSAPDKSGLPSDRFSAERTGGSVSTLTIQRTQQEDSAVYLCASSNGQGAGEQYFGPGTRLTVT.

The rearrangement links TRBV7-8 to TRBJ1-2, with D possibly being TRBD1 (6 bases). The CDR3 contains 13 residues. The germline V and J ends were trimmed by 3 bases and 3 bases, with 8 bases remaining between them. Germline V lookup: CDR1 SGHVS, CDR2 FQNEAQ. This CDR3 is CASSFGQHYGYTF. As DNA, the CDR3 is TGTGCCAGCAGCTTCGGACAGCACTATGGCTACACCTTC.

The chain has TRBV27 and TRBJ2-5; possible D gene TRBD1, 6 bases. V was pared by 3 bases and J by 4 bases, with 12 bases between. The CDR3 covers 14 residues. Germline lookup yields CDR1 MNHEY and CDR2 SMNVEV (reference sequence). The CDR3 nucleotides are TGTGCCAGCAGTTTCAACAGGGCTTCAGAGACCCAGTACTTC. As protein: CASSFNRASETQYF.

This chain links TRBV7-9 with TRBJ2-6; D is unresolved. This CDR3 has 16 amino acids. V shed 1 base and J shed 0 bases, with 7 bases lying between them. Germline V gene lookup returns CDR1 SEHNR and CDR2 FQNEAQ (reference sequence). CDR3 sequence (DNA): TGTGCCAGCAGCTTAGAATCGGGCTCTGGGGCCAACGTCCTGACTTTC. Residues: CASSLESGSGANVLTF.

This chain joins TRBV6-1 and TRBJ2-5, with D possibly called TRBD1 or TRBD2 (5 bases each). This CDR3 is built from 16 residues. Germline V CDR1 and CDR2: MNHNS, SASEGT. Trimming took 2 bases from V and 2 from J, leaving 15 bases between them. The DNA for the CDR3 is TGTGCCAGCAGTGAATCGGGGCGGGCGTCACAAGAGACCCAGTACTTC. This codes for CASSESGRASQETQYF.